Here is one T cell receptor beta chain with its context. Which antigen it targets is not known. Qualities for individual bases were not recorded, and no much larger clone is one base off. Library preparation employed the immunoSEQ multiplex PCR assay. The multiplex PCR relied on a mix of 60 forward primers for TCR Vbeta segments and 13 reverse primers for TCR Jbeta segments. A multiplex PCR assay on genomic DNA amplified the CDR3 region of rearranged TCR beta genes. The Illumina HiSeq System was used to sequence the amplified TCR beta libraries as 87-base-pair reads. Per the source publication's procedure: Across the 500 to 700 repertoires, a later analysis counted approximately 75 million unique TCR beta chains, about 10 million of which were shared by at least two donors. Raw reads were error-corrected and collapsed into unique sequences by a nearest-neighbor algorithm in which closely related sequences were merged to remove PCR and sequencing errors. V, D and J gene segments were assigned by aligning CDR3 sequences to IMGT reference sequences. Each retained sequence needed at least a six-nucleotide match to both a V gene segment and a J gene segment. Rearrangements were classified as productive when the CDR3 lacked stop codons and remained in frame with V and J, and all other rearrangements were classified as non-productive. Following IMGT convention, CDR3 was defined as the stretch from the second conserved V-encoded cysteine up to the conserved J-encoded phenylalanine. The earlier analysis of about 590 of the donors excluded sequences that lacked an unambiguous match to a single V gene segment. In an earlier analysis of some 590 of the donors, a V segment was called functional when productive rearrangements were above 56.7%, and segregating when the standard deviation between donors exceeded 5%. To diagnose cytomegalovirus status from the catalog of TCR beta chain sequences, a statistical classification framework was built. V and J gene assignment, in a later analysis, came from comparing TCR nucleotide sequences with IMGT/GENE-DB human TR gene sequences. Using the TCRdist pipeline, a later analysis assigned CDR3 sequences along with most-parsimonious VDJ recombination scenarios. In a later analysis, every TCR beta chain was defined by the combination of its CDR3 amino acid sequence and its V-gene family, and reads without a unique V-gene family were dropped. As a way to deal with suspected cross-contamination and a sequencing artifact, a later analysis dropped approximately 570 nucleotide sequences that were highly shared and had low generation probability. In a later analysis, a clonal expansion index was calculated for each public chain from normalized within-repertoire ranks of inferred template counts. In a later analysis, generation probabilities were computed with a VDJ recombination model fitted to out-of-frame rearrangements, and the resulting probabilities were checked against IGoR. In a later analysis, TCR-TCR, TCR-HLA and TCR-CMV co-occurrence was scored with hypergeometric tests, and a repertoire-size bias correction was applied to TCR pairs. A later analysis estimated false discovery rates by permuting HLA or CMV assignments 20 times. In a later analysis, co-occurring TCRs were grouped using DBSCAN, with TCRdist sequence similarity added in when clustering inside HLA-allele-positive subsets. Co-occurrence clustering excluded repertoires with fewer than 30,000 or more than 120,000 public chains, plus five with anomalous nucleotide sharing. TCRdb took over this immuneACCESS table, retaining in-frame rearrangements with V and J assigned. Such tables are incomplete; in checked studies, under half of the missing clones stem from an unresolved V gene, and the remainder is unexplained. V, J and clone size are taken as reported in that table, and D and trimming were inferred from the DNA itself. The sample records approximately 100,000 clones, about 70% of which are singletons. The ten largest make up about 2% of the sample.

The data were taken from a study of cytomegalovirus exposure and HLA in healthy donors (dated by TCRdb to 2016 to 2017). In the study overall: An earlier analysis of around 600 of the donors reported 276 Gb of sequence data and 100 million to 130 million unique TCR beta sequences from 150 million to 200 million T cells. An early release covering roughly 600 HLA-typed donors comprised 250 to 350 gigabases of sequencing data and 85 million or so unique TCR sequences. Of the 300 to 500 genotyped donors, less than 90% were placed in the genetic ancestry cluster associated with self-reported Caucasian donors. The study aimed to test whether cataloging public T cell receptors could reveal signatures of past pathogen exposure. The study profiled the T cell repertoires of 550 to 700 subjects by immunosequencing and related them to cytomegalovirus serostatus. Besides the first cohort of hundreds of subjects, a separate validation cohort made up of over 95 different subjects was used. High-throughput TCR immunosequencing, statistical association of individual TCRs with disease status, and machine learning were combined to predict cytomegalovirus infection status. In a later analysis, previously published TCR beta repertoires from 666 donors were re-analyzed and high-resolution HLA genotyping was added so that TCR occurrence patterns could be studied. Rather than using new phenotypic data, the later analysis identified candidate immune exposures from TCR beta sequences and from how often those sequences occurred across donors. To decide whether each TCR beta V gene segment behaved as functional or pseudogenic, an earlier analysis of some 600 of the donors relied on high-throughput TCR beta sequencing. Donor age, sex, ethnicity and CMV serostatus were compiled alongside the repertoire data. A later genetic analysis took genome-wide SNP genotypes for about three fifths of the 666 donors and used that subset as a discovery cohort. All discovery cohort repertoires had been generated using a single sequencing platform. Both class I and class II loci were covered by HLA typing, at four-digit resolution. Typing coverage varied by locus: roughly 629-640 donors for A, B, C, DRB1 and DQB1; 500 to 550 for DQA1; more than 600 for DPA1; under 490 for DPB1. Five DR-DQ haplotypes were handled as single units for association and clustering, since linkage in the cohort was strong. Among a few hundred genotyped donors of the cohort, an average of roughly 240,000 unique TCR beta nucleotide sequences were sequenced per donor, around 20% of them non-productive.

Beyond this particular receptor, the publication reports: Because HLA typing was missing for some donors at each locus, association tests included only the typed subset. A cluster of highly shared sequence variants was judged likely to be a technical artifact of the sequencing pipeline. According to a later analysis, TCR association rates differed among HLA loci, with DRB1 alleles showing the most associated TCRs and HLA-C alleles showing the fewest. According to a later analysis, most CMV-associated TCR beta chains appeared to be HLA-restricted, and the HLA associations seemed to be driven largely by CMV exposure. Presence/absence analyses assumed roughly uniform sequencing depth across donors, an assumption that may not hold. Strong co-occurrence of HLA alleles, especially DR and DQ, made assigning TCR associations to individual alleles difficult. For the cohort, immune exposure information was limited to CMV serostatus. A later genetic analysis associated a missense DCLRE1C variant with V-gene and J-gene trimming of TCR beta chains, and an independent cohort replicated the association. An earlier analysis of 450 to 750 of the donors showed that most TCR beta V segments appeared in productive rearrangements either about 90% or about 30% of the time, which broadly matched IMGT annotations. The study gave a list of under 200 TCR beta chains associated with cytomegalovirus. In vitro tests confirmed that a few of the cytomegalovirus-associated TCR beta chains recognize cytomegalovirus antigens. At a false discovery rate of 0.05, a later analysis linked 15,000 to 20,000 TCR beta sequences to specific HLA alleles. Cytomegalovirus status was reported to be diagnosed by the classifier with high specificity and sensitivity in both the original and validation cohorts. Across donors, most TCR sequences were observed very rarely, whereas some public TCRs were present in many individuals. In this cohort, only TCR beta chains were sequenced, and detectable features were limited by the absence of alpha or paired-chain data. According to a later analysis, parvovirus B19, influenza, CMV and Epstein-Barr virus appeared linked to several top co-occurrence clusters. A later genetic analysis reported fewer N-insertions in productive TCRs among donors in an Asian-associated ancestry cluster than the roughly 640-donor mean. Linkage disequilibrium might explain the correlated functional status among segregating V segments, but an unknown experimental factor could not be ruled out. Compared with equally common non-associated chains, HLA-associated TCR beta chains in a later analysis were more clonally expanded and had lower generation probabilities. A further reported finding was that TCR beta sequences accurately predicted the HLA-A and HLA-B alleles for most subjects in the first cohort. The authors suggested that the approach could potentially be generalized to other disease states and immunological phenotypes. Because counts were too low, some 16 rarely observed V segments, including chromosome 9 orphons, were excluded from the earlier analysis of around 640 of the donors.

The cohort consisted of hundreds of healthy bone marrow donors. At the time of sampling, every cohort member was nominally healthy, though immune exposures that went unrecorded were likely present. CMV serostatus was positive for roughly 290 and negative for 352 of the 666 cohort members, and was not recorded for this donor. Each donor provided a peripheral blood sample, and peripheral blood mononuclear cells were used for TCR beta sequencing. Genomic DNA was extracted from the blood cell samples with the Qiagen DNeasy Blood Extraction Kit. The sequence was obtained from a human donor in good health. Sample: PBMCs.

At the DNA level, the sequence is TGTGCCAGCAGCCCCGGACAGAGCTATGGCTACACCTTC. Protein translation: CASSPGQSYGYTF. The chain is assembled from TRBV11-1 and TRBJ1-2; the D segment could be TRBD1, given 6 matching bases. The trim is 5 bases for V and 4 bases for J, with a gap of 11 bases between the germline ends. The CDR3 runs 13 amino acids, cysteine and phenylalanine included. The entry retains the CDR3 DNA only, 39 bases that are in frame from base 1. CDR1 SGHAT and CDR2 FQDESV are derived from the germline V gene (reference sequence).